The clone carrying this T cell receptor beta chain was seen at least ten times. What it binds is unknown. The sample belongs to a study of T cell repertoires in cytomegalovirus infection. Study-wide results and caveats: CMV-specific TCR beta clonotypes restricted by HLA-C dominated the ex vivo response. Identification of carriers of CMV plus the relevant HLA was achieved through cumulative public TCR beta family frequency.

From the reads, TCRdb called clonotypes with MiXCR, one entry per CDR3 protein. The sample holds a few hundred thousand distinct CDR3 sequences, approximately 9.5% seen once. The CDR3 is 13 amino acids. Trimming left V 10 bases short and J 6 bases short, with 19 bases between. Per the germline V gene, CDR1 is MNHEY and CDR2 is SMNVEV (reference sequence). The chain uses TRBV27 and TRBJ2-7; the D gene is possibly TRBD2 (5 bases). The sample taken for sequencing was PBMCs. This TCR derives from a human donor in good health (CMV status not recorded). Some clones in this sample may be carry-over from other donors' samples. The CDR3 region has the DNA TGTGCCACCGCGACCCAGCGGTGGACCGAGCAGTACTTC. Its protein is CATATQRWTEQYF.